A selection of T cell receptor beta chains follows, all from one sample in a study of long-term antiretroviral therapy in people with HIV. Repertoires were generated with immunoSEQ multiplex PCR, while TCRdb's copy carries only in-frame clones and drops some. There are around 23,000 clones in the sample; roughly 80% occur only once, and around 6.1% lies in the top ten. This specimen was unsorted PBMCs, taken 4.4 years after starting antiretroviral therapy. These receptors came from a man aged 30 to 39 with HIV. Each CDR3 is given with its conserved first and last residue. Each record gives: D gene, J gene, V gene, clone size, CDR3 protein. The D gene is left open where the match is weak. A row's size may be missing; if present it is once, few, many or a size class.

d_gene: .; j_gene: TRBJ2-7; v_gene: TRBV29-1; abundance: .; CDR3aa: CSVKDGTYEQYF
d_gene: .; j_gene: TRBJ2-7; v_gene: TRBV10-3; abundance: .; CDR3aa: CAIRTFAGGKDEQYF
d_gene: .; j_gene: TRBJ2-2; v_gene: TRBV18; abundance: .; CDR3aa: CASSPSVLGSGELFF
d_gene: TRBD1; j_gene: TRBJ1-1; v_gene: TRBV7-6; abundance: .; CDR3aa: CASRDRGETEAFF
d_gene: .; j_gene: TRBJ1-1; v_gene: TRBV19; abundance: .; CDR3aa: CASSIAVGGFTEAFF
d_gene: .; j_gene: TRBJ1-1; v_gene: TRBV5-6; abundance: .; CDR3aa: CASSPDSVTEAFF
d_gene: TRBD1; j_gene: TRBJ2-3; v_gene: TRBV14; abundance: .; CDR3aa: CASSQVRGQGSDTQYF
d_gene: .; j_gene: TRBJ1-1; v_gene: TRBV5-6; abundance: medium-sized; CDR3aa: CASSPSAGTEAFF
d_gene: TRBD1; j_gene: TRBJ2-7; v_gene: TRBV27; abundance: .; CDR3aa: CASSLTGSSSYEQYF
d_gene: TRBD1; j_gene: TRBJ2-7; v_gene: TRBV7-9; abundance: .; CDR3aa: CASSTNRPRDRDYEQYF
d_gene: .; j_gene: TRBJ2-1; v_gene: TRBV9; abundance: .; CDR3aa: CASSVDGVRGNEQFF
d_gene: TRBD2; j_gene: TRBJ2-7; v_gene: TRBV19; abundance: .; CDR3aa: CASSTRPGTTKDREQYF
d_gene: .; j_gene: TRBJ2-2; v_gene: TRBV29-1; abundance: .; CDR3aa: CSVATRNTGELFF